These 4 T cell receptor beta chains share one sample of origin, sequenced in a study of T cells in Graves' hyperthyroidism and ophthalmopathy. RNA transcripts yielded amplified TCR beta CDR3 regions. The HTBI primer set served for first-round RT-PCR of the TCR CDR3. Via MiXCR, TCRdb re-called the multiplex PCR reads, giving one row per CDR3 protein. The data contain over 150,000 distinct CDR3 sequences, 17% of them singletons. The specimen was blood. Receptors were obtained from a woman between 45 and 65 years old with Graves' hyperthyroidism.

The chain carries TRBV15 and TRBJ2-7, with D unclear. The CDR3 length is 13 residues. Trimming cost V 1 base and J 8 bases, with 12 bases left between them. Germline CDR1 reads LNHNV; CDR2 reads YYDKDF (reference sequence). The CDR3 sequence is CATSRGDLDKQYF. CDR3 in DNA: TGTGCCACCAGCAGAGGTGACCTTGATAAGCAGTACTTC.

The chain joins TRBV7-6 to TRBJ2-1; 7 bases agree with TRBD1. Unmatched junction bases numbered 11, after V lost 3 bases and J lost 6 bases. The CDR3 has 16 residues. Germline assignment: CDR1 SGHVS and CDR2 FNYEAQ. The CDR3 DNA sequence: TGTGCCAGCAGCTTGACAGGGACACTACAAGGCAATGAGCAGTTCTTC. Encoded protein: CASSLTGTLQGNEQFF.

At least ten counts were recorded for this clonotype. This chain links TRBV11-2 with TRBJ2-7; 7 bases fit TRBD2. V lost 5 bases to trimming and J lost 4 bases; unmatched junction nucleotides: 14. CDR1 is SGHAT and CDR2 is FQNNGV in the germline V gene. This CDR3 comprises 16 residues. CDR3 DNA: TGTGCCAGCAGCGGGGCGCGGGCGGGGGTTGCGTACGAGCAGTACTTC. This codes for CASSGARAGVAYEQYF.

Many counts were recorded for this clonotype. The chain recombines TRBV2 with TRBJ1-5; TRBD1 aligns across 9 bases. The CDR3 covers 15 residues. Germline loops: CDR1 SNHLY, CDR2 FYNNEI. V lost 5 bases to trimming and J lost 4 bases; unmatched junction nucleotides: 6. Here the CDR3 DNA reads TGTGCCAGCAGTCGGGACAGGGCGGAAAATCAGCCCCAGCATTTT. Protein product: CASSRDRAENQPQHF. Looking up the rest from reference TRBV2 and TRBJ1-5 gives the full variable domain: EPEVTQTPSHQVTQMGQEVILRCVPISNHLYFYWYRQILGQKVEFLVSFYNNEISEKSEIFDDQFSVERPDGSNFTLKIRSTKLEDSAMYFCASSRDRAENQPQHFGDGTRLSIL.